This record concerns one T cell receptor beta chain sequence. Its cognate antigen is unknown. The authors made TCR beta cDNA libraries by 5'RACE template switching. This switching added a universal primer site and UMIs. From its re-call of the 5' RACE reads, TCRdb lists each CDR3 protein once, without DNA. The sample data list 350,000 to 400,000 distinct CDR3 sequences. The sample belongs to a study of T cells expressing NK-cell markers. As for the study in general: Seven sequenced donors out of eight were HCMV-seropositive, one seronegative. The study's findings and limits: There were a handful of donors in whom these clonotypes also led the CD3+CD56-NKG2C+ fraction.

Sequencing used blood T cells: a sorted CD56 or NKG2C T cell subset, CD4+ or CD8+ T cells, or bulk PBMC T cells (not recorded which). The source of this sequence is a woman aged 45-65 years in good health.

The CDR3 loop reads CAISESRVLEKLFF. This chain uses TRBV10-3 with TRBJ1-4; the D gene TCRdb calls, TRBD1, cannot be checked with no DNA. The CDR3 is made up of 14 amino acids. The germline CDR1 and CDR2 sequences are ENHRY and SYGVKD.